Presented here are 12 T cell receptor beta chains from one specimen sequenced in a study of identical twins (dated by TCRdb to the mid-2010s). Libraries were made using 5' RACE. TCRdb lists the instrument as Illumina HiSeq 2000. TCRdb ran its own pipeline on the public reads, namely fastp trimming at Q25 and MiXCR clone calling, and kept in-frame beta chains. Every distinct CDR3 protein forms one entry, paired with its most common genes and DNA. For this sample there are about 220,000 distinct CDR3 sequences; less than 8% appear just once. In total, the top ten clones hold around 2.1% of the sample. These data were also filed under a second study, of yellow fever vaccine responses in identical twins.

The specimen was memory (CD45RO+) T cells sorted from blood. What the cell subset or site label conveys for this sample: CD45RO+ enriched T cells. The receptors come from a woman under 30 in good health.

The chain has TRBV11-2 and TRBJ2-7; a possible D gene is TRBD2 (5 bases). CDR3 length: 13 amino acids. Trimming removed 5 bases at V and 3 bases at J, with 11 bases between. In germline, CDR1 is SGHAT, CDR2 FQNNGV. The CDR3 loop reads CASSRLLLYEQYF. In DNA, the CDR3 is TGTGCCAGCAGCCGACTACTCCTCTACGAGCAGTACTTC.

The CDR3 sequence: CASSPRGQDKLSSGANVLTF. The CDR3 coding sequence is TGTGCCAGCAGCCCCCGGGGACAAGACAAGCTCAGCTCTGGGGCCAACGTCCTGACTTTC. V gene TRBV11-2 combines with J gene TRBJ2-6, with D possibly matching TRBD1 (6 bases). V was trimmed by 5 bases and J by 0 bases, leaving 23 bases between them. Germline V gene sequence: CDR1 SGHAT, CDR2 FQNNGV. The CDR3 runs 20 residues.

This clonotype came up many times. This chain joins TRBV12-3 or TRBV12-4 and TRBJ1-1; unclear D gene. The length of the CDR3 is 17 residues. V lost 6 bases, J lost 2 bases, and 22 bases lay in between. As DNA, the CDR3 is TGTGCCAGCAGCTTATGGTCTTGGGTACAGATTAACACTGAAGCTTTCTTT. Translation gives CASSLWSWVQINTEAFF.

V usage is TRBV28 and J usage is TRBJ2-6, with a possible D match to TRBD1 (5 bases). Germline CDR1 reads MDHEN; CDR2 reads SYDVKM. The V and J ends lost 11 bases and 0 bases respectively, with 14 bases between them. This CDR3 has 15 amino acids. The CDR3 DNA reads TGTGCCGGGGCACAGGCGAGCTCTGGGGCCAACGTCCTGACTTTC. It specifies CAGAQASSGANVLTF.

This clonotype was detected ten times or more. The DNA for the CDR3 is TGTGCCAGCAGCCAGGGGACTAGCGGAAGTTTCACAGATACGCAGTATTTT. Its protein product is CASSQGTSGSFTDTQYF. The V call is TRBV3-1, the J call TRBJ2-3; 11 bases match TRBD2. V shed 3 bases, J shed 2 bases, and the junction held 7 bases outside the gene matches. The CDR3 sequence is 17 residues long. Germline CDR1 LGHDT, CDR2 YNNKEL (reference sequence).

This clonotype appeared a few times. The CDR3 is CASSQTSGIDEQFF. CDR3 in DNA: TGTGCCAGCAGTCAGACTAGCGGGATAGATGAGCAGTTCTTC. The chain links TRBV12-3 or TRBV12-4 to TRBJ2-1, with TRBD2 identical over 11 bases. Unmatched junction bases numbered 5, after V lost 5 bases and J lost 8 bases. CDR3 length: 14 residues.

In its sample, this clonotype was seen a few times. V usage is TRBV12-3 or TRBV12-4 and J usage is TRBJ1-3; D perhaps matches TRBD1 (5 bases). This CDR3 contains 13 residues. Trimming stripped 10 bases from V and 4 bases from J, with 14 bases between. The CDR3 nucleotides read TGTGCCACCATCCGACAGCGGGGAAACACCATATATTTT. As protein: CATIRQRGNTIYF.

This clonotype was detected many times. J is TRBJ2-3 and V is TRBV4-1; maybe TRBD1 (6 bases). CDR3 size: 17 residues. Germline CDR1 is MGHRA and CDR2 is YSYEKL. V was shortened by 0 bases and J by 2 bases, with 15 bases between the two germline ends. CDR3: CASSQDQGRGFTDTQYF. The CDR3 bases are TGCGCCAGCAGCCAAGATCAGGGCAGGGGTTTCACAGATACGCAGTATTTT.

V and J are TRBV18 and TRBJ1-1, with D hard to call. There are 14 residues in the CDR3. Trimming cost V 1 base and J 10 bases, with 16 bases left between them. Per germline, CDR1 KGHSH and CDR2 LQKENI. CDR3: CASSPRDSGEGAFF. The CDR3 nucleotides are TGTGCCAGCTCACCACGGGATAGTGGGGAGGGAGCTTTCTTT.

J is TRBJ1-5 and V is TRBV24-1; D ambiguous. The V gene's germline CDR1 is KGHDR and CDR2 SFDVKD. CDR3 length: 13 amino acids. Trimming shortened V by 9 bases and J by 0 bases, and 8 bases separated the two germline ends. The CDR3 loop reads CATGDFSNQPQHF. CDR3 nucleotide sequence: TGTGCCACCGGAGACTTTAGCAATCAGCCCCAGCATTTT.

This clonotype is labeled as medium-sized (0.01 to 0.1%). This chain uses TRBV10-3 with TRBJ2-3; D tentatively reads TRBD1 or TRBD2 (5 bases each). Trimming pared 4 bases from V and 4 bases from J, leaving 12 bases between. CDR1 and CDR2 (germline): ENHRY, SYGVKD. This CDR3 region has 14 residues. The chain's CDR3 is CAISAGRDADTQYF. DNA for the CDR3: TGTGCCATCAGTGCGGGCAGGGACGCAGATACGCAGTATTTT.

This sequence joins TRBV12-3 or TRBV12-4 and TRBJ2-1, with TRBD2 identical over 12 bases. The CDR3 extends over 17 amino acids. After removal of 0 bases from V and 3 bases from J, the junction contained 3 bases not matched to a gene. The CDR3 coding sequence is TGTGCCAGCAGTTTAGCGCTAGCGGGGGGGGTCTACAATGAGCAGTTCTTC. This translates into CASSLALAGGVYNEQFF.